Included here is one T cell receptor beta chain sequence, with context. Its antigen is unknown. This sample is part of a study of OX40 agonist ivuxolimab in advanced cancers. Across the study: Dose-escalation cases comprised hepatocellular carcinoma, melanoma, renal cell or head and neck cancer. In three patients, partial responses were observed, one with hepatocellular carcinoma and two with cutaneous melanoma.

Germline V lookup: CDR1 ENHRY, CDR2 SYGVKD. The CDR3 extends over 10 amino acids. The ends were cut back, 10 bases at V and 8 bases at J, with 9 bases in the middle. Patients were ruled out by autoimmune disease history or systemic immunosuppression. Sequenced by immunoSEQ multiplex PCR; TCRdb stores in-frame clones only, minus some. This sample yields about 94,000 clones, of which around 90% are seen a single time; about 0.29% belongs to the top ten. Broader study findings: CD4+ and CD8+ blood T cells expanded clonally by week 6 at 0.1 to 3.0 mg/kg.

Sequenced material: CD4+ or CD8+ T cells sorted from blood, taken in a trial of the OX40 agonist ivuxolimab. This clonotype originated in an adult with an advanced solid tumor such as melanoma, head and neck, liver or kidney cancer. V and J are TRBV10-3 and TRBJ2-1; D possibly corresponds to TRBD1 (5 bases). The CDR3 protein is CATQGDEQFF. CDR3 coding DNA: TGTGCCACCCAGGGCGATGAGCAGTTCTTC.